This is a list of T cell receptor beta chains from one sample in a study of CD8 T cells in ankylosing spondylitis. TCRdb redid the calling of the 5' RACE reads with MiXCR, one entry per CDR3 protein. This sample has under 950,000 distinct CDR3 sequences, with roughly 19% found just once. Material: blood, either unsorted or a sorted T cell fraction (not recorded which). The source is a male donor with ankylosing spondylitis. The CDR3 runs from the conserved cysteine through the conserved F or W. A D gene is named only where the DNA matches it firmly. Not every row has a clone size; where given, it reads once, few, many or a size class.

cdr3_aa cdr3_nt d_call j_call v_call clone_size
CSVLGGVRRGNQPQHF TGCAGTGTCCTTGGGGGAGTCCGACGTGGCAATCAGCCCCAGCATTTT - TRBJ1-5 TRBV20-1 many
CASSYRQSSYNSPLHF TGTGCCAGCAGTTATAGGCAGAGCTCCTATAATTCACCCCTCCACTTT - TRBJ1-6 TRBV6-5 -
CATSRQPNTDTQYF TGTGCCACCAGCAGACAGCCGAACACAGATACGCAGTATTTT - TRBJ2-3 TRBV15 -
CSVRGGQGAHEQYF TGCAGCGTCCGGGGGGGACAGGGGGCTCACGAGCAGTACTTC TRBD1 TRBJ2-7 TRBV29-1 few
CASSLRAKPGNTIYF TGTGCCAGCAGCTTAAGAGCTAAACCTGGAAACACCATATATTTT - TRBJ1-3 TRBV5-8 -
CASSLSGVRGAYREQFF TGTGCCAGCAGCTTAAGTGGCGTCAGGGGGGCGTATCGCGAGCAGTTCTTC - TRBJ2-1 TRBV7-9 -
CASSPRGTGKDNEQFF TGTGCCAGCAGCCCTAGGGGGACAGGGAAAGACAATGAGCAGTTCTTC TRBD1 TRBJ2-1 TRBV28 few
CASSLSLGPDTQYF TGTGCCAGCAGCTTGAGCCTAGGCCCGGATACGCAGTATTTT - TRBJ2-3 TRBV5-4 few
CASINLAGGVETQYF TGTGCCAGCATAAACCTAGCGGGAGGCGTAGAGACCCAGTACTTC TRBD2 TRBJ2-5 TRBV7-8 -
CASSLTGANLRWVYF TGTGCCAGCAGCTTAACAGGGGCTAACCTACGTTGGGTGTACTTC TRBD1 TRBJ2-7 TRBV7-9 few
CASSEAHGHYGYTF TGTGCCAGCAGTGAAGCGCATGGACACTATGGCTACACCTTC - TRBJ1-2 TRBV6-1 -
CASRPEGTGELFF TGCGCCAGCAGGCCCGAGGGAACCGGGGAGCTGTTTTTT - TRBJ2-2 TRBV10-1 few
CASRVDGVPTNEQFF TGTGCCAGCAGGGTAGACGGAGTTCCTACCAATGAGCAGTTCTTC - TRBJ2-1 TRBV6-2/TRBV6-3 -
CRVLAPTSNEQFF TGCAGGGTCCTAGCTCCAACCTCCAATGAGCAGTTCTTC - TRBJ2-1 TRBV20-1 many
CSARDKIAGAPGTQYF TGCAGTGCTAGAGATAAAATAGCGGGGGCCCCCGGCACGCAGTATTTT TRBD2 TRBJ2-3 TRBV20-1 -
CASSVPGGSNQPQHF TGTGCCAGCAGTGTCCCGGGAGGCAGCAATCAGCCCCAGCATTTT - TRBJ1-5 TRBV2 few
CASSFDGGYGYTF TGTGCCAGCAGTTTCGATGGAGGCTATGGCTACACCTTC - TRBJ1-2 TRBV6-5 few
CSASRDYASYEQYF TGCAGTGCTAGCCGGGACTACGCATCCTACGAGCAGTACTTC TRBD2 TRBJ2-7 TRBV20-1 few
CSARASRLYNEQFF TGCAGTGCTAGAGCTAGCAGACTCTACAATGAGCAGTTCTTC - TRBJ2-1 TRBV20-1 few
CATSDPGLAGGVEQFF TGTGCCACCAGTGACCCCGGACTAGCGGGAGGTGTCGAGCAGTTCTTC TRBD2 TRBJ2-1 TRBV24-1 -
CSARDGTQDTGELFF TGCAGTGCTAGAGACGGGACCCAGGACACCGGGGAGCTGTTTTTT - TRBJ2-2 TRBV20-1 -
CSARGANNAEQFF TGCAGTGCTAGAGGGGCCAACAACGCTGAGCAGTTCTTC - TRBJ2-1 TRBV20-1 -
CASSLLPGHQYF TGTGCCAGCAGTCTGCTTCCGGGACACCAGTACTTC - TRBJ2-5 TRBV28 few
CASRTNRGPQTEAFF TGTGCCAGCAGAACCAACAGGGGGCCTCAGACTGAAGCTTTCTTT TRBD1 TRBJ1-1 TRBV12-3/TRBV12-4 few
CSVEAPPGADTQYF TGCAGCGTTGAGGCCCCCCCAGGGGCAGATACGCAGTATTTT - TRBJ2-3 TRBV29-1 -
CASSLGGQKNQPQHF TGTGCCAGCAGCTTAGGGGGACAGAAGAATCAGCCCCAGCATTTT TRBD1 TRBJ1-5 TRBV7-2 -
CAISGRGGEETQYF TGTGCCATCAGTGGCCGCGGGGGTGAGGAGACCCAGTACTTC TRBD2 TRBJ2-5 TRBV10-3 few
CASSLGGVEDEQYF TGCGCCAGCAGCTTGGGAGGGGTTGAGGACGAGCAGTACTTC - TRBJ2-7 TRBV5-1 few
CASRLDRGGNTIYF TGTGCCAGCAGACTTGACAGAGGAGGAAACACCATATATTTT - TRBJ1-3 TRBV28 -
CSARDPLAGGQQFF TGCAGTGCTAGAGATCCCCTAGCGGGAGGGCAGCAGTTCTTC TRBD2 TRBJ2-1 TRBV20-1 few
CASSQGLAGQTDTQYF TGTGCCAGCAGCCAAGGACTAGCGGGCCAAACAGATACGCAGTATTTT TRBD2 TRBJ2-3 TRBV3-1 few
CASSPLTGLAESTDTQYF TGTGCCAGCAGCCCCCTTACGGGACTAGCGGAGAGCACAGATACGCAGTATTTT TRBD2 TRBJ2-3 TRBV11-1 few
CASSFSLGPGGDIQYF TGTGCCAGCAGTTTTTCGCTCGGCCCCGGAGGAGACATTCAGTACTTC - TRBJ2-4 TRBV28 -
CSARKTVGLNQPQHF TGCAGTGCTAGAAAGACAGTGGGCCTCAATCAGCCCCAGCATTTT - TRBJ1-5 TRBV20-1 -
CASSQEGQIGELFF TGCGCCAGCAGCCAAGAAGGACAGATCGGGGAGCTGTTTTTT - TRBJ2-2 TRBV4-1 -
CSARETSGRKTLEETQYF TGCAGTGCTAGGGAGACTAGCGGGCGCAAAACATTAGAAGAGACCCAGTACTTC TRBD2 TRBJ2-5 TRBV20-1 -
CSVDTYLHSTDTQYF TGCAGCGTGGACACCTACCTTCATAGCACAGATACGCAGTATTTT - TRBJ2-3 TRBV29-1 -
CASSQRLAGGSYEQYF TGTGCCAGCAGCCAGCGACTAGCGGGAGGATCCTACGAGCAGTACTTC TRBD2 TRBJ2-7 TRBV3-1 few
CASTIKAGAGELFF TGTGCCAGCACAATCAAAGCGGGAGCAGGGGAGCTGTTTTTT TRBD2 TRBJ2-2 TRBV6-1 -
CASSLALSNEQFF TGCGCCAGCAGCTTGGCACTGTCCAATGAGCAGTTCTTC - TRBJ2-1 TRBV5-1 many
CASSYGVPGKNSPLHF TGTGCCAGCAGTTACGGCGTGCCAGGAAAGAATTCACCCCTCCACTTT - TRBJ1-6 TRBV6-5 -
CASGPRASYTQYF TGTGCCAGCGGGCCAAGGGCCTCGTATACGCAGTATTTT - TRBJ2-3 TRBV5-6 few
CASRSDKRGGELFF TGTGCCAGCAGATCCGACAAGCGGGGCGGGGAGCTGTTTTTT TRBD2 TRBJ2-2 TRBV12-3/TRBV12-4 few
CASSLGLAGAAEQFF TGTGCCAGCAGCTTGGGACTAGCGGGGGCGGCTGAGCAGTTCTTC TRBD2 TRBJ2-1 TRBV7-2 -
CASSLVGATNQPQHF TGTGCCAGCAGCTTAGTAGGGGCCACCAATCAGCCCCAGCATTTT - TRBJ1-5 TRBV7-2 -
CASSDGGKREAVNEQFF TGTGCCAGCAGCGACGGAGGTAAGCGGGAGGCCGTCAATGAGCAGTTCTTC TRBD2 TRBJ2-1 TRBV12-3/TRBV12-4 -
CASGLTGGYEQYF TGTGCCAGCGGCCTTACAGGGGGCTACGAGCAGTACTTC TRBD1 TRBJ2-7 TRBV27 few
CATSRDLASGALEQYF TGTGCCACCAGCAGAGATCTGGCTAGCGGGGCCCTAGAGCAGTACTTC TRBD2 TRBJ2-7 TRBV15 few
CASSSAERGLTDTQYF TGCGCCAGCAGCTCGGCAGAGCGGGGCCTCACAGATACGCAGTATTTT TRBD2 TRBJ2-3 TRBV5-1 many
CASTPGLAVATGELFF TGTGCCAGCACCCCGGGACTAGCGGTGGCCACCGGGGAGCTGTTTTTT TRBD2 TRBJ2-2 TRBV12-3/TRBV12-4 few
CASSLIGVPDSPLHF TGCGCCAGCAGCCTGATCGGGGTACCGGATTCACCCCTCCACTTT - TRBJ1-6 TRBV4-1 -
CASSHAARSTDTQYF TGCGCCAGCAGCCACGCTGCCCGGAGCACAGATACGCAGTATTTT - TRBJ2-3 TRBV4-1 few